The 18 T cell receptor beta chains reported below all come from one sample, sequenced in a study of blood T cell repertoires in COVID-19. Profiled with immunoSEQ multiplex PCR; TCRdb holds only in-frame clones, not every one. The sample lists around 200,000 clones; roughly 86% were seen once. The sample comprised peripheral blood. The source is a man aged 40-50 years with active or convalescent COVID-19.

CDR3 sequence: CASSPGGGAYGYTF. CDR3 nucleotide sequence: TGTGCCAGCTCACCAGGGGGGGGCGCCTATGGCTACACCTTC. V is TRBV18 and J is TRBJ1-2; possibly TRBD1 for D (6 bases). The CDR3 has 14 amino acids. The V gene's germline CDR1 is KGHSH and CDR2 LQKENI. V dropped 2 bases and J dropped 4 bases, with 11 bases sitting between them.

The gene calls are TRBV30 and TRBJ2-1, with 10 bases identical to TRBD2. Per germline, CDR1 GTSNPN and CDR2 SVGIG (reference sequence). The V and J ends lost 4 bases and 4 bases, in that order; junction bases with no gene match: 7. The CDR3 is made up of 15 amino acids. CDR3 nucleotides: TGTGCCTGGAAAAACCCTAGCGGGGGTTACAATGAGCAGTTCTTC. It is translated as CAWKNPSGGYNEQFF.

This clone was observed a handful of times. The rearrangement uses TRBV3-1 (or the pseudogene TRBV3-2) and TRBJ1-3; possibly TRBD1 for D (5 bases). Germline CDR1 and CDR2: LGHDT and YNNKEL (reference sequence). The CDR3 length is 14 residues. The germline V and J ends were trimmed by 5 bases and 4 bases, with 12 bases remaining between them. This CDR3 is CASSSGAAGNTIYF. The CDR3 DNA follows: TGTGCCAGCAGCAGTGGGGCGGCGGGAAACACCATATATTTT.

Comments on this clone: The same CDR3 is also encoded by other DNA sequences in this sample. The V and J genes are TRBV6-2 or TRBV6-3 and TRBJ1-5; tentatively, D is TRBD1 (6 bases). The CDR3 has 15 amino acids. The germline V gene encodes CDR1 MNHEY and CDR2 SVGEGT. The V end was cut by 2 bases, the J end by 4 bases, with 12 bases between. The CDR3 DNA is TGTGCCAGCAGTTACAACAGGGATAGTAATCAGCCCCAGCATTTT. This gives the protein CASSYNRDSNQPQHF.

V usage is TRBV6-6 and J usage is TRBJ1-1; possibly TRBD1 for D (6 bases). V lost 5 bases to trimming and J lost 3 bases, with 19 bases between them. This CDR3 comprises 16 residues. The V gene's germline CDR1 is MNHNY and CDR2 SVGAGI (reference sequence). The CDR3 DNA reads as TGTGCCAGCAGTCCTTCCTCGACAGGCATATACACTGAAGCTTTCTTT. This sequence encodes CASSPSSTGIYTEAFF.

A note on this clone: Other DNA sequences of this sample code for an identical CDR3. The J gene is TRBJ1-3, the V gene TRBV4-3, with 7 bases that match TRBD1. J lost 0 bases, V lost 1 base, and 0 bases had no gene match. The CDR3 consists of 15 residues. CDR1 and CDR2 (germline): LGHNA, YSLEER. As DNA, the CDR3 is TGCGCCAGCAGCCAAGCAGGGGGCTCTGGAAACACCATATATTTT. Translated, it gives CASSQAGGSGNTIYF.

The rearrangement joins TRBV28 to TRBJ2-7, with a possible D match to TRBD2 (6 bases). The germline V gene has CDR1 MDHEN and CDR2 SYDVKM. Between the trimmed V and J ends, which lost 5 bases and 9 bases, there was a span of 14 bases. The CDR3 has 12 residues. CDR3 sequence: CASSRPGSGQYF. The CDR3 DNA follows: TGTGCCAGCAGTCGACCCGGGAGTGGGCAGTACTTC.

This chain uses TRBV6-2 or TRBV6-3 with TRBJ2-3; TRBD2 is a possible D gene (5 bases). The CDR3 length is 17 residues. V was trimmed by 0 bases and J by 2 bases, leaving 15 bases between them. Germline V gene lookup returns CDR1 MNHEY and CDR2 SVGEGT. As DNA, the CDR3 is TGTGCCAGCAGTTACTCCGTTGTCGGGGTAAACACAGATACGCAGTATTTT. This gives the protein CASSYSVVGVNTDTQYF.

The rearrangement links TRBV9 to TRBJ1-6, with D uncertain. The V gene lost 0 bases and the J gene lost 7 bases, with 11 bases spanning the gap. Germline lookup yields CDR1 SGDLS and CDR2 YYNGEE. The CDR3 sequence is 15 residues long. The CDR3 nucleotides read TGTGCCAGCAGCGTAGGAGGAACGTCCAATTCACCCCTCCACTTT. This gives the protein CASSVGGTSNSPLHF.

The chain carries TRBV28 and TRBJ1-6; maybe TRBD1 (6 bases). The CDR3 sequence is 14 residues long. Germline V gene lookup returns CDR1 MDHEN and CDR2 SYDVKM. The ends were cut back, 9 bases at V and 0 bases at J, with 9 bases in the middle. CDR3 protein: CASTGSSYNSPLHF. DNA of the CDR3: TGTGCCAGTACAGGGAGCTCCTATAATTCACCCCTCCACTTT. The full variable domain, in which reference TRBV28 and TRBJ1-6 provide the parts outside the CDR3, is DVKVTQSSRYLVKRTGEKVFLECVQDMDHENMFWYRQDPGLGLRLIYFSYDVKMKEKGDIPEGYSVSREKKERFSLILESASTNQTSMYLCASTGSSYNSPLHFGNGTRLTVT.

This chain uses TRBV29-1 with TRBJ2-7, with 9 bases that match TRBD1. With V trimmed by 7 bases and J by 1 base, 2 bases remained unmatched. Looked up from germline, CDR1 is SQVTM and CDR2 is ANQGSEA. The CDR3 spans 12 residues. CDR3 sequence (DNA): TGCAGCGGGACAGGGGCTTCCTACGAGCAGTACTTC. Translated, it gives CSGTGASYEQYF.

The chain recombines TRBV27 with TRBJ2-3; TRBD2 might be the D (5 bases). The CDR3 is 14 amino acids. CDR1 is MNHEY, CDR2 SMNVEV, per germline (reference sequence). Trimming took 8 bases from V and 0 from J, leaving 12 bases between them. The CDR3 sequence: CASGLRFSTDTQYF. The CDR3 nucleotides read TGTGCCAGCGGACTTCGTTTCAGCACAGATACGCAGTATTTT.

The V and J genes are TRBV11-2 and TRBJ2-7, with 7 bases matching TRBD1. Germline V CDR1 and CDR2: SGHAT, FQNNGV. Unmatched junction bases numbered 3, after V lost 4 bases and J lost 3 bases. The CDR3 totals 13 residues. CDR3 coding DNA: TGTGCCAGCAGCTCCCGGGACAGCTACGAGCAGTACTTC. This codes for CASSSRDSYEQYF.

The V and J genes are TRBV11-2 and TRBJ1-1; D unresolved. The V end lost 0 bases, the J end lost 11 bases, and 13 bases lay between the germline ends. The CDR3 is made up of 13 amino acids. CDR1 and CDR2 from the germline V gene are SGHAT and FQNNGV. This CDR3 is CASSLDRWSSAFF. DNA for the CDR3: TGTGCCAGCAGCTTAGATAGGTGGAGTTCGGCTTTCTTT.

The chain couples TRBV19 to TRBJ2-1, with D possibly matching TRBD1 (6 bases). CDR1 and CDR2 (germline): LNHDA, SQIVND (reference sequence). This CDR3 is 17 amino acids long. Trimming stripped 4 bases from V and 5 bases from J, with 21 bases between. CDR3 DNA sequence: TGTGCCAGTAGTACCCGGGCTCGGGTGCAGGGGAACAATGAGCAGTTCTTC. Translated: CASSTRARVQGNNEQFF.

The chain carries TRBV7-2 and TRBJ1-5; 11 bases line up with TRBD1. This CDR3 has 15 amino acids. The V gene's germline CDR1 is SGHTA and CDR2 FQGNSA. V lost 5 bases, J lost 6 bases, and 6 bases stayed unmatched. The CDR3 sequence is CASSPGQGGGQPQHF. The DNA of the CDR3 is TGTGCCAGCAGCCCGGGACAGGGGGGGGGTCAGCCCCAGCATTTT.

The chain has TRBV19 and TRBJ1-1; TRBD1 matches at 11 bases. CDR1 is LNHDA and CDR2 is SQIVND in the germline V gene (reference sequence). The CDR3 runs 16 residues. The ends lost 7 bases at V and 1 base at J; junction bases unmatched: 8. DNA of the CDR3: TGTGCCAGTAACCTACTGGGACAGGGGGGGAACACTGAAGCTTTCTTT. Residues: CASNLLGQGGNTEAFF.

This chain uses TRBV6-4 with TRBJ1-6; D possibly corresponds to TRBD1 (5 bases). The CDR3 has 14 amino acids. Germline CDR1 MRHNA, CDR2 SNTAGT. Trimming took 2 bases from V and 9 from J, leaving 11 bases between them. The CDR3 region has the DNA TGTGCCAGCAGTGACGGGGCAGGGCGTTCACCCCTCCACTTT. Encoded protein: CASSDGAGRSPLHF.